One and the same sample provided the 22 T cell receptor beta chains below, sequenced in a study of low-dose radiotherapy and immunotherapy resistance in tumors. Gene-specific TRAV and TRBV primers were used for first-strand cDNA, covering alpha and beta chains. A roughly 20-cycle PCR with a constant-region primer and V-primer adapter amplified TCRs. TCRdb processed the reads anew with MiXCR; each CDR3 protein has one entry. The sample carries tens of thousands of distinct CDR3 sequences, 18% recorded once. The time point denotes: before trial treatment. This specimen was PBMCs, taken before treatment. The origin of the receptors is a male donor with prostate cancer.

This clonotype was detected many times. V and J are TRBV5-1 and TRBJ2-2; D is undetermined. The CDR3 length is 14 residues. Germline values: CDR1 SGHRS, CDR2 YFSETQ. V was shortened by 4 bases and J by 2 bases, with 9 bases between the two germline ends. CDR3 nucleotide sequence: TGCGCCAGCAGCATAGGACCAAACACCGGGGAGCTGTTTTTT. Translating it yields CASSIGPNTGELFF.

The chain recombines TRBV11-3 with TRBJ2-2, with D possibly being TRBD1 (5 bases). V lost 7 bases and J lost 7, with 19 bases in between. The CDR3 contains 15 residues. Per the germline V gene, CDR1 is SGHNT and CDR2 is YENEEA. For the CDR3, the DNA is TGTGCCAGCACAAAAAGGGGTGCAGATGGCGGGGAGCTGTTTTTT. This sequence encodes CASTKRGADGGELFF.

This clonotype was recorded many times. The chain employs TRBV27 and TRBJ1-6; 8 positions match TRBD1. This CDR3 region has 14 residues. J gave up 7 bases and V 2 bases, and 1 base lay outside the gene matches. Looked up from germline, CDR1 is MNHEY and CDR2 is SMNVEV (reference sequence). The CDR3 reads CASSLPGGNSPLHF. The CDR3 DNA reads TGTGCCAGCAGTTTACCAGGGGGCAATTCACCCCTCCACTTT.

This clonotype was seen at least ten times. The chain employs TRBV14 and TRBJ2-1; D uncertain. Germline V gives CDR1 SGHDN, CDR2 FVKESK. CDR3 size: 15 residues. V was cut by 4 bases and J by 3 bases, with 13 bases left in between. The DNA of the CDR3 is TGTGCCAGCAGCCCCCGCCGCGCAATCTACAATGAGCAGTTCTTC. Protein sequence: CASSPRRAIYNEQFF.

This clonotype was detected many times. The chain uses TRBV4-2 and TRBJ1-2; 9 bases agree with TRBD1. J lost 4 bases, V lost 0 bases, and 6 bases had no gene match. The CDR3 length is 16 residues. Germline-derived CDR1 and CDR2 are LGHNA and YNFKEQ. For the CDR3, the DNA is TGTGCCAGCAGCCAAGATTCAGGGACAGGGAGCTATGGCTACACCTTC. This gives the protein CASSQDSGTGSYGYTF.

This clonotype was counted once. This chain links TRBV7-2 with TRBJ2-7; 7 nucleotides agree with TRBD2. The trim removed 5 bases at V and 2 bases at J, leaving 6 bases unmatched. CDR1 and CDR2 from the germline V gene are SGHTA and FQGNSA. The CDR3 is made up of 14 amino acids. The CDR3 coding sequence is TGTGCCAGCAGCCCCCGACTAGCCACCTACGAGCAGTACTTC. This gives the protein CASSPRLATYEQYF.

This clonotype was counted many times. Germline and junction disagree at one end, which may indicate a read error. This sequence joins TRBV20-1 and TRBJ1-2; D ambiguous. The CDR3 is made up of 12 amino acids. Germline V lookup: CDR1 DFQATT, CDR2 SNEGSKA (reference sequence). CDR3 sequence: CSAPPPNNGYTF. The CDR3 DNA reads TGCAGTGCTCCCCCACCTAACAATGGCTACACCTTC.

Only a few counts were recorded for this clonotype. The chain carries TRBV20-1 and TRBJ1-3, with TRBD1 matching over 7 bases. Germline assignment: CDR1 DFQATT and CDR2 SNEGSKA (reference sequence). The CDR3 runs 14 residues. V was pared by 6 bases and J by 0 bases, with 5 bases of the junction left unmatched. The CDR3 sequence: CSAGTVPSGNTIYF. CDR3 nucleotides: TGCAGTGCGGGGACAGTGCCCTCTGGAAACACCATATATTTT.

This clonotype was recorded many times. The J gene is TRBJ2-3, the V gene TRBV4-2; 10 bases are shared with TRBD2. This CDR3 contains 17 residues. The germline V gene has CDR1 LGHNA and CDR2 YNFKEQ. J gave up 4 bases and V 4 bases, and 11 bases lay outside the gene matches. The CDR3 protein is CASSRTLAGGLSDTQYF. The CDR3 DNA sequence: TGTGCCAGCAGCCGCACTTTAGCGGGGGGTCTGTCAGATACGCAGTATTTT.

The CDR3 coding sequence is TGCGCCAGCAGCTTGGACTCCCACACAGATACGCAGTATTTT. Its protein product is CASSLDSHTDTQYF. The V call is TRBV5-1, the J call TRBJ2-3; unclear D gene. Trimming stripped 0 bases from V and 2 bases from J, with 7 bases between. CDR1 and CDR2 from the germline V gene are SGHRS and YFSETQ. The CDR3 has 14 residues. The entire variable domain, with the rest obtained from reference TRBV5-1 and TRBJ2-3, is as follows: KAGVTQTPRYLIKTRGQQVTLSCSPISGHRSVSWYQQTPGQGLQFLFEYFSETQRNKGNFPGRFSGRQFSNSRSEMNVSTLELGDSALYLCASSLDSHTDTQYFGPGTRLTVL.

This clonotype was detected ten times or more. The chain has TRBV5-6 and TRBJ1-1; no firm D call. The CDR3 consists of 15 residues. The V gene lost 4 bases and the J gene lost 1 base, with 14 bases spanning the gap. The germline CDR1 and CDR2 sequences are SGHDT and YYEEEE. The CDR3 coding sequence is TGTGCCAGCAGCAACCCCTTCTGGGGGAACACTGAAGCTTTCTTT. The encoded protein is CASSNPFWGNTEAFF.

The rearrangement joins TRBV5-4 to TRBJ2-5; D not resolved. CDR1 and CDR2 (germline): SGHNT, YYREEE (reference sequence). The V end was cut by 2 bases, the J end by 0 bases, with 5 bases between. CDR3 length equals 13 residues. In nucleotides, the CDR3 is TGTGCCAGCAGCTTCCAGAACCAAGAGACCCAGTACTTC. It codes for CASSFQNQETQYF.

This clonotype was detected ten times or more. The CDR3 region has the DNA TGTGCCAGCACCACTCCGGGGGGGTTTGCCTATGGCTACACCTTC. It translates to CASTTPGGFAYGYTF. The chain employs TRBV6-1 and TRBJ1-2; perhaps TRBD1 as D (5 bases). The V and J ends lost 7 bases and 4 bases respectively, with 19 bases between them. Germline CDR1 reads MNHNS; CDR2 reads SASEGT. This CDR3 spans 15 amino acids.

The table lists this clonotype with many counts. The rearrangement joins TRBV20-1 to TRBJ1-4; 7 bases match TRBD1. Germline V gene lookup returns CDR1 DFQATT and CDR2 SNEGSKA (reference sequence). The CDR3 is 14 residues long. After removal of 6 bases from V and 5 bases from J, the junction contained 9 bases not matched to a gene. CDR3 protein: CSAPTGATNEKLFF. In DNA form, the CDR3 reads TGCAGTGCCCCAACAGGGGCTACGAATGAAAAACTGTTTTTT.

J is TRBJ2-2 and V is TRBV6-2 or TRBV6-3; TRBD1 matches at 7 bases. The CDR3 length is 16 residues. V lost 6 bases to trimming and J lost 2 bases; unmatched junction nucleotides: 9. Looked up from germline, CDR1 is MNHEY and CDR2 is SVGEGT. The CDR3 reads CASRPGGFLNTGELFF. The CDR3 DNA follows: TGTGCCAGCAGACCAGGGGGTTTCCTAAACACCGGGGAGCTGTTTTTT.

This clonotype appeared many times. This rearrangement joins TRBV3-1 to TRBJ2-3, with D unclear. The CDR3 consists of 11 residues. Germline loops: CDR1 LGHDT, CDR2 YNNKEL (reference sequence). Trimming cost V 1 base and J 5 bases, with 1 base left between them. CDR3: CASSQVDTQYF. The CDR3 bases are TGTGCCAGCAGCCAAGTAGATACGCAGTATTTT.

This clonotype was found many times. V is TRBV20-1 and J is TRBJ2-5; 7 bases map to TRBD2. The length of the CDR3 is 17 residues. CDR1 DFQATT and CDR2 SNEGSKA come from the germline V gene (reference sequence). V trimming: 6 bases; J trimming: 4 bases; junction bases outside the gene matches: 20. In DNA form, the CDR3 reads TGCAGTGCCTCCGCCGGGACTAACCTCGAGGGGCCAGAGACCCAGTACTTC. Amino acids: CSASAGTNLEGPETQYF.

There are many counts of this clonotype. The chain has TRBV5-1 and TRBJ2-3; no reliable D call. CDR3 length: 12 residues. V gave up 0 bases and J gave up 6 bases, with 5 bases separating them. Per the germline V gene, CDR1 is SGHRS and CDR2 is YFSETQ. The DNA for the CDR3 is TGCGCCAGCAGCTTGGAACGGGATACGCAGTATTTT. Translating it yields CASSLERDTQYF.

This clonotype was picked up many times. The V and J genes are TRBV20-1 and TRBJ1-1; D is undetermined. V lost 1 base, J lost 2 bases, and 2 bases lay in between. There are 11 residues in the CDR3. Germline V gene sequence: CDR1 DFQATT, CDR2 SNEGSKA (reference sequence). The CDR3 spells CSARGNTEAFF. CDR3 in DNA: TGCAGTGCTAGAGGAAACACTGAAGCTTTCTTT.

This clonotype was found many times. This chain links TRBV27 with TRBJ1-1; tentatively, D is TRBD1 (6 bases). This CDR3 is built from 14 residues. V was trimmed by 5 bases and J by 1 base, leaving 11 bases between them. The germline V gene has CDR1 MNHEY and CDR2 SMNVEV (reference sequence). DNA for the CDR3: TGTGCCAGCAGTGGGGGGGCGTCGAACACTGAAGCTTTCTTT. Protein sequence: CASSGGASNTEAFF.

On this clonotype itself: A far larger clone is just one base off, so this is likely a read error. The chain links TRBV6-6 to TRBJ1-5, with a weak D call TRBD1 (5 bases). The V end was cut by 8 bases, the J end by 2 bases, with 10 bases between. CDR3 length equals 13 residues. Per germline, CDR1 MNHNY and CDR2 SVGAGI (reference sequence). Written as DNA, the CDR3 is TGTGCCAGCCGGGGGGAGGGCAATCAGCCCCAGCATTTT. Protein product: CASRGEGNQPQHF.

The V gene is TRBV7-6, the J gene TRBJ1-3, with 10 bases matching TRBD1. The germline V gene encodes CDR1 SGHVS and CDR2 FNYEAQ. CDR3 length: 17 amino acids. Trimming removed 1 base from V and 2 bases from J; junction bases left unmatched: 5. CDR3 region: CASSLEATGGPGNTIYF. CDR3 in DNA: TGTGCCAGCAGCTTAGAGGCGACAGGGGGCCCTGGAAACACCATATATTTT. The whole variable domain, filled in from reference TRBV7-6 and TRBJ1-3, reads GAGVSQSPRYKVTKRGQDVALRCDPISGHVSLYWYRQALGQGPEFLTYFNYEAQQDKSGLPNDRFSAERPEGSISTLTIQRTEQRDSAMYRCASSLEATGGPGNTIYFGEGSWLTVV.